The TCR beta chain described here comes from a study of PD-L1 blockade in urothelial cancer. Study-level information: Patients with male sex and bladder-origin urothelial cancer accounted for most of the 29 enrolled. Study patients had been treated with 0 to 3 previous chemotherapy regimens.

Time point meaning: pretreatment peripheral blood. Produced via immunoSEQ multiplex PCR; TCRdb's table is partial and in-frame only. Seen here are approximately 90,000 clones, roughly 89% observed once, and the top ten hold approximately 2.1%. This clone was picked up one time. Germline loops: CDR1 SQVTM, CDR2 ANQGSEA. The junction had 8 bases not matched to a gene; V was cut back by 5 bases and J by 8 bases. The CDR3 contains 15 residues. The chain is built from TRBV29-1 and TRBJ2-4; 14 nucleotides align to TRBD2. This clonotype originated in a man in his 60s with urothelial cancer. Material: PBMCs, obtained around atezolizumab (anti-PD-L1) treatment. The DNA of the CDR3 is TGCAGCGTTTCCGGGACTAGCGGGAGTAGGGACATTCAGTACTTC. It translates to CSVSGTSGSRDIQYF.